This is a list of T cell receptor beta chains from one sample in a study of response to subunit inactivated influenza vaccine. TCRdb re-derived calls from the RT-PCR reads in MiXCR, one entry per CDR3 protein. The data contain about 800,000 distinct CDR3 sequences, about 20% of them singletons. The source was PBMCs from blood, collected less than 6 days after vaccination. The source of these receptors is a man in his fifties or sixties who received an inactivated influenza vaccine. Both conserved end residues are part of each CDR3. A D gene is named only where the DNA matches it firmly. Clone size is shown for a subset of rows, as once, few, many or a class of expanded clone.

d_gene: -; v_gene: TRBV7-2; j_gene: TRBJ2-7; abundance: few; CDR3aa: CASSAGQLLGYEQYF; CDR3nt: TGTGCCAGCAGCGCGGGACAGCTGCTTGGATACGAGCAGTACTTC
d_gene: TRBD2; v_gene: TRBV7-2; j_gene: TRBJ2-7; abundance: once; CDR3aa: CASSVLAGSLGEQYF; CDR3nt: TGTGCCAGCAGCGTTCTAGCGGGGTCTCTAGGGGAGCAGTACTTC
d_gene: -; v_gene: TRBV12-3/TRBV12-4; j_gene: TRBJ2-1; abundance: -; CDR3aa: CASSSGRRGNEQFF; CDR3nt: TGTGCCAGCAGTTCGGGACGAAGGGGCAATGAGCAGTTCTTC
d_gene: -; v_gene: TRBV27; j_gene: TRBJ2-7; abundance: -; CDR3aa: CASSLSFLDGGEQYF; CDR3nt: TGTGCCAGCAGTTTATCGTTCCTAGATGGGGGCGAGCAGTACTTC
d_gene: TRBD1; v_gene: TRBV7-6; j_gene: TRBJ2-3; abundance: -; CDR3aa: CASSSTGLTDTQYF; CDR3nt: TGTGCCAGCAGCTCGACAGGGCTCACAGATACGCAGTATTTT
d_gene: -; v_gene: TRBV7-3; j_gene: TRBJ2-1; abundance: -; CDR3aa: CASSKDRSYNEQFF; CDR3nt: TGTGCCAGCAGCAAGGATCGCTCCTACAATGAGCAGTTCTTC
d_gene: -; v_gene: TRBV7-2; j_gene: TRBJ1-5; abundance: few; CDR3aa: CASSYTAGINQPQHF; CDR3nt: TGTGCCAGCAGCTATACGGCAGGCATAAATCAGCCCCAGCATTTT
d_gene: TRBD1; v_gene: TRBV7-8; j_gene: TRBJ2-7; abundance: many; CDR3aa: CASSLEGQGIYEQYF; CDR3nt: TGTGCCAGCAGCTTAGAAGGACAGGGTATCTACGAGCAGTACTTC
d_gene: -; v_gene: TRBV6-5; j_gene: TRBJ1-2; abundance: -; CDR3aa: CASSTDRMYGYTF; CDR3nt: TGTGCCAGCAGTACCGACAGGATGTATGGCTACACCTTC
d_gene: -; v_gene: TRBV21-1; j_gene: TRBJ2-1; abundance: many; CDR3aa: CARYTTSGSYNEQFF; CDR3nt: TGTGCCAGATATACGACTAGCGGGAGCTACAATGAGCAGTTCTTC
d_gene: -; v_gene: TRBV4-1; j_gene: TRBJ2-7; abundance: -; CDR3aa: CASSQVWRRSSYEQYF; CDR3nt: TGCGCCAGCAGCCAAGTCTGGCGGCGATCCTCCTACGAGCAGTACTTC
d_gene: -; v_gene: TRBV20-1; j_gene: TRBJ2-7; abundance: -; CDR3aa: CSAQDDTGQYF; CDR3nt: TGCAGTGCACAGGACGATACGGGGCAGTACTTC
d_gene: -; v_gene: TRBV6-1; j_gene: TRBJ2-5; abundance: few; CDR3aa: CASTLGGGQQETQYF; CDR3nt: TGTGCCAGCACCCTAGGGGGGGGCCAGCAAGAGACCCAGTACTTC
d_gene: -; v_gene: TRBV20-1; j_gene: TRBJ2-4; abundance: -; CDR3aa: CSAYPGGLAKNIQYF; CDR3nt: TGCAGTGCTTATCCAGGTGGTCTAGCCAAAAACATTCAGTACTTC
d_gene: TRBD1; v_gene: TRBV4-1; j_gene: TRBJ2-7; abundance: few; CDR3aa: CASSPGQDDLEYF; CDR3nt: TGCGCCAGCAGCCCCGGACAGGACGATCTTGAGTACTTC
d_gene: TRBD1; v_gene: TRBV12-3/TRBV12-4; j_gene: TRBJ1-2; abundance: few; CDR3aa: CASSLQGGLGYTF; CDR3nt: TGTGCCAGCAGTTTACAGGGGGGGCTTGGCTACACCTTC
d_gene: -; v_gene: TRBV27; j_gene: TRBJ2-1; abundance: few; CDR3aa: CASSLTWDSYNEQFF; CDR3nt: TGTGCCAGCAGTTTAACGTGGGATTCCTACAATGAGCAGTTCTTC
d_gene: -; v_gene: TRBV7-7; j_gene: TRBJ2-2; abundance: -; CDR3aa: CASSPGGQANTGELFF; CDR3nt: TGTGCTAGCAGCCCGGGCGGGCAGGCGAACACCGGGGAGCTGTTTTTT
d_gene: -; v_gene: TRBV5-1; j_gene: TRBJ2-7; abundance: -; CDR3aa: CASSLGRVNYEQYF; CDR3nt: TGCGCCAGCAGCTTGGGCAGGGTAAACTACGAGCAGTACTTC
d_gene: -; v_gene: TRBV29-1; j_gene: TRBJ1-1; abundance: few; CDR3aa: CSVSWTTNPMNTEAFF; CDR3nt: TGCAGCGTGTCGTGGACAACCAATCCTATGAACACTGAAGCTTTCTTT
d_gene: -; v_gene: TRBV6-2/TRBV6-3; j_gene: TRBJ2-7; abundance: many; CDR3aa: CASSYSRAYEQYF; CDR3nt: TGTGCCAGCAGTTACTCACGGGCCTACGAGCAGTACTTC
d_gene: TRBD2; v_gene: TRBV12-3/TRBV12-4; j_gene: TRBJ2-1; abundance: -; CDR3aa: CASRLAGTTYNEQFF; CDR3nt: TGTGCCAGCAGACTAGCGGGTACAACCTACAATGAGCAGTTCTTC
d_gene: -; v_gene: TRBV6-2/TRBV6-3; j_gene: TRBJ1-2; abundance: few; CDR3aa: CASSYVPGENYGYTF; CDR3nt: TGTGCCAGCAGTTACGTGCCAGGGGAGAACTATGGCTACACCTTC
d_gene: -; v_gene: TRBV5-1; j_gene: TRBJ2-3; abundance: few; CDR3aa: CASSLANRGADTQYF; CDR3nt: TGCGCCAGCAGCTTGGCCAACCGGGGTGCAGATACGCAGTATTTT
d_gene: -; v_gene: TRBV28; j_gene: TRBJ2-7; abundance: -; CDR3aa: CASSLGEWGLYEQYF; CDR3nt: TGTGCCAGCAGTTTGGGGGAATGGGGGCTATACGAGCAGTACTTC
d_gene: TRBD2; v_gene: TRBV6-5; j_gene: TRBJ2-5; abundance: -; CDR3aa: CASSYNGGAKETQYF; CDR3nt: TGTGCCAGCAGTTATAACGGGGGGGCTAAAGAGACCCAGTACTTC
d_gene: -; v_gene: TRBV4-1; j_gene: TRBJ2-5; abundance: -; CDR3aa: CASSQTTRKETQYF; CDR3nt: TGCGCCAGCAGCCAGACGACTAGGAAAGAGACCCAGTACTTC
d_gene: -; v_gene: TRBV29-1; j_gene: TRBJ2-1; abundance: few; CDR3aa: CSVVGRSYNEQFF; CDR3nt: TGCAGCGTTGTGGGGCGTTCCTACAATGAGCAGTTCTTC
d_gene: -; v_gene: TRBV27; j_gene: TRBJ2-2; abundance: few; CDR3aa: CASSPLISNTGELFF; CDR3nt: TGTGCCAGCAGTCCGCTTATTTCGAACACCGGGGAGCTGTTTTTT
d_gene: TRBD1; v_gene: TRBV2; j_gene: TRBJ2-7; abundance: -; CDR3aa: CASSEWTGGMWGREQYF; CDR3nt: TGTGCCAGCAGTGAATGGACAGGGGGCATGTGGGGTCGCGAGCAGTACTTC
d_gene: -; v_gene: TRBV7-3; j_gene: TRBJ2-5; abundance: -; CDR3aa: CASSPISKTQYF; CDR3nt: TGTGCCAGCAGCCCGATAAGTAAGACCCAGTACTTC
d_gene: TRBD1; v_gene: TRBV3-1; j_gene: TRBJ2-2; abundance: -; CDR3aa: CASSQGTPSPGTGKPGELFF; CDR3nt: TGTGCCAGCAGCCAAGGGACCCCGTCCCCCGGGACAGGGAAACCCGGGGAGCTGTTTTTT
d_gene: -; v_gene: TRBV12-3/TRBV12-4; j_gene: TRBJ2-5; abundance: few; CDR3aa: CASTETAQETQYF; CDR3nt: TGTGCCAGCACCGAGACAGCTCAAGAGACCCAGTACTTC
d_gene: -; v_gene: TRBV7-2; j_gene: TRBJ2-7; abundance: -; CDR3aa: CPSSLGGYEQYF; CDR3nt: TGTCCCAGCAGCTTGGGAGGCTACGAGCAGTACTTC
d_gene: TRBD1; v_gene: TRBV5-1; j_gene: TRBJ1-6; abundance: few; CDR3aa: CASSLMQDRRNSPLHF; CDR3nt: TGCGCCAGCAGCTTGATGCAGGACAGGAGGAATTCACCCCTCCACTTT
d_gene: -; v_gene: TRBV3-1; j_gene: TRBJ1-6; abundance: -; CDR3aa: CASSPVVSPNSPLHF; CDR3nt: TGTGCCAGCAGCCCCGTGGTATCCCCTAATTCACCCCTCCACTTT
d_gene: -; v_gene: TRBV12-3/TRBV12-4; j_gene: TRBJ2-5; abundance: few; CDR3aa: CASNSEPGIETQYF; CDR3nt: TGTGCCAGCAACTCAGAGCCGGGGATAGAGACCCAGTACTTC
d_gene: -; v_gene: TRBV20-1; j_gene: TRBJ2-1; abundance: -; CDR3aa: CSARDAGLPYNEQFF; CDR3nt: TGCAGTGCTAGAGATGCGGGACTGCCATACAATGAGCAGTTCTTC
d_gene: -; v_gene: TRBV6-5; j_gene: TRBJ2-3; abundance: once; CDR3aa: CASSYSPPGVTDTQYF; CDR3nt: TGTGCCAGCAGTTACTCTCCTCCTGGAGTCACAGATACGCAGTATTTT
d_gene: TRBD1; v_gene: TRBV5-6; j_gene: TRBJ1-1; abundance: -; CDR3aa: CASSLGAVQGAWTEAFF; CDR3nt: TGTGCCAGCAGCCTTGGGGCAGTCCAGGGGGCCTGGACTGAAGCTTTCTTT
d_gene: -; v_gene: TRBV28; j_gene: TRBJ2-5; abundance: few; CDR3aa: CASSPGRTQYF; CDR3nt: TGTGCCAGCAGTCCTGGGAGGACCCAGTACTTC
d_gene: -; v_gene: TRBV5-4; j_gene: TRBJ2-7; abundance: once; CDR3aa: CASSLGAGRLGLEQYF; CDR3nt: TGTGCCAGCAGCTTGGGGGCAGGTCGTCTAGGATTGGAGCAGTACTTC
d_gene: -; v_gene: TRBV7-8; j_gene: TRBJ2-7; abundance: few; CDR3aa: CASSFDSRPEQYF; CDR3nt: TGTGCCAGCAGCTTCGACAGCCGGCCCGAGCAGTACTTC
d_gene: -; v_gene: TRBV9; j_gene: TRBJ2-1; abundance: -; CDR3aa: CASSEQGSVHYNEQFF; CDR3nt: TGTGCCAGCAGCGAGCAGGGGTCTGTCCATTACAATGAGCAGTTCTTC
d_gene: -; v_gene: TRBV29-1; j_gene: TRBJ2-5; abundance: -; CDR3aa: CSFEDMWGETQYF; CDR3nt: TGCAGCTTTGAAGATATGTGGGGTGAGACCCAGTACTTC
d_gene: -; v_gene: TRBV7-8; j_gene: TRBJ2-3; abundance: -; CDR3aa: CASSFSLGSTDTQYF; CDR3nt: TGTGCCAGCAGCTTCAGCCTCGGGAGCACAGATACGCAGTATTTT
d_gene: -; v_gene: TRBV6-2/TRBV6-3; j_gene: TRBJ1-1; abundance: -; CDR3aa: CASSHGRLLETEAFF; CDR3nt: TGTGCCAGCAGTCACGGCCGGCTTCTAGAAACTGAAGCTTTCTTT
d_gene: -; v_gene: TRBV20-1; j_gene: TRBJ2-7; abundance: many; CDR3aa: CSARDLRPGVYEQYF; CDR3nt: TGCAGTGCTAGAGATCTGCGACCGGGGGTCTACGAGCAGTACTTC
d_gene: -; v_gene: TRBV20-1; j_gene: TRBJ2-4; abundance: -; CDR3aa: CSASTTAKNIQYF; CDR3nt: TGCAGTGCTAGTACCACAGCCAAAAACATTCAGTACTTC
d_gene: TRBD1; v_gene: TRBV28; j_gene: TRBJ1-1; abundance: few; CDR3aa: CASSLSGTVNTEAFF; CDR3nt: TGTGCCAGCAGTTTATCCGGGACAGTGAACACTGAAGCTTTCTTT
d_gene: TRBD2; v_gene: TRBV6-5; j_gene: TRBJ2-7; abundance: few; CDR3aa: CASRLTSGSSYEQYF; CDR3nt: TGTGCCAGCAGGTTGACTAGCGGGAGCTCCTACGAGCAGTACTTC
d_gene: -; v_gene: TRBV20-1; j_gene: TRBJ1-1; abundance: many; CDR3aa: CSARDIIRGANTEAFF; CDR3nt: TGCAGTGCTAGAGACATTATTAGGGGAGCGAACACTGAAGCTTTCTTT
d_gene: -; v_gene: TRBV29-1; j_gene: TRBJ1-1; abundance: few; CDR3aa: CSVDGVTEAFF; CDR3nt: TGCAGCGTTGATGGGGTCACTGAAGCTTTCTTT
d_gene: -; v_gene: TRBV6-1; j_gene: TRBJ2-7; abundance: few; CDR3aa: CASSPDSGFYEQYF; CDR3nt: TGTGCCAGCAGTCCCGATTCAGGCTTTTACGAGCAGTACTTC
d_gene: TRBD2; v_gene: TRBV5-6; j_gene: TRBJ2-5; abundance: -; CDR3aa: CASSLVLAGGETQYF; CDR3nt: TGTGCCAGCAGCTTGGTGTTAGCGGGGGGGGAGACCCAGTACTTC
d_gene: -; v_gene: TRBV20-1; j_gene: TRBJ2-2; abundance: -; CDR3aa: CSAITPQATGELFF; CDR3nt: TGCAGTGCTATCACCCCCCAGGCTACCGGGGAGCTGTTTTTT
d_gene: TRBD1; v_gene: TRBV5-1; j_gene: TRBJ2-4; abundance: many; CDR3aa: CASSLWDREAIQYF; CDR3nt: TGCGCCAGCAGCTTATGGGACAGGGAGGCCATTCAGTACTTC
d_gene: -; v_gene: TRBV20-1; j_gene: TRBJ1-1; abundance: -; CDR3aa: CSARDLGLNTEAFF; CDR3nt: TGCAGTGCTAGAGATTTGGGCCTGAACACTGAAGCTTTCTTT
d_gene: TRBD2; v_gene: TRBV5-1; j_gene: TRBJ2-1; abundance: many; CDR3aa: CASSNRTSGGYEQFF; CDR3nt: TGCGCCAGCAGCAATCGGACTAGCGGGGGCTATGAGCAGTTCTTC